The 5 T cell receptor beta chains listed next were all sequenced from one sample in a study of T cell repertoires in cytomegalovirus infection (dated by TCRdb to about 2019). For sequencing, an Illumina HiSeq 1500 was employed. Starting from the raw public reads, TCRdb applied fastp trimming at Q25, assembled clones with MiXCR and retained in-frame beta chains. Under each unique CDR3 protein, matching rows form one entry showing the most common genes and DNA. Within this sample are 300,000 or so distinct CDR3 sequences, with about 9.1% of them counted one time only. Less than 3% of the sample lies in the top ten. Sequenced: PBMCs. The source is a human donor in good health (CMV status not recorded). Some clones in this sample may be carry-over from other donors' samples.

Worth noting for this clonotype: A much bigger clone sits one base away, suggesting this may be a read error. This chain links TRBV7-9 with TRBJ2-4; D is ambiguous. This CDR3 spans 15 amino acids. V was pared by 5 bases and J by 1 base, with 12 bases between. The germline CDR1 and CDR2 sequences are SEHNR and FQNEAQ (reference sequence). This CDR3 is CASSALGRAKNIQYF. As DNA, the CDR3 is TGTGCCAGCAGCGCGCTAGGAAGGGCCAAAAACATTCAGTACTTC. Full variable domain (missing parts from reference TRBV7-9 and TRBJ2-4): DTGVSQNPRHKITKRGQNVTFRCDPISEHNRLYWYRQTLGQGPEFLTYFQNEAQLEKSRLLSDRFSAERPKGSFSTLEIQRTEQGDSAMYLCASSALGRAKNIQYFGAGTRLSVL.

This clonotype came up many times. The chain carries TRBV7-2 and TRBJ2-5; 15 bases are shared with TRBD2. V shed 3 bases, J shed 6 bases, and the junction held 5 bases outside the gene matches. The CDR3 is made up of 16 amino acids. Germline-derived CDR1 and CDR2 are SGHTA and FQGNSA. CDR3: CASSFGLAGGLKTQYF. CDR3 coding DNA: TGTGCCAGCAGCTTTGGACTAGCGGGGGGGCTAAAGACCCAGTACTTC. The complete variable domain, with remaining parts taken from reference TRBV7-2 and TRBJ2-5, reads GAGVSQSPSNKVTEKGKDVELRCDPISGHTALYWYRQSLGQGLEFLIYFQGNSAPDKSGLPSDRFSAERTGGSVSTLTIQRTQQEDSAVYLCASSFGLAGGLKTQYFGPGTRLLVL.

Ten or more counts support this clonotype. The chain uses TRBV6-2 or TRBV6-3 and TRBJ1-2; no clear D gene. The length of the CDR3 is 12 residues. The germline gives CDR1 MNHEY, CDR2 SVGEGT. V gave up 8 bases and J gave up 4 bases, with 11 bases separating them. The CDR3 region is CASRDTTYGYTF. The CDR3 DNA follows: TGTGCCAGCCGCGACACTACCTATGGCTACACCTTC.

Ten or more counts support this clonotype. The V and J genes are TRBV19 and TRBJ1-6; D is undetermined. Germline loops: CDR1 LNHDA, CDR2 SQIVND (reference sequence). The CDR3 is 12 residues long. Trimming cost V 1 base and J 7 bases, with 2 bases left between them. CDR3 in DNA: TGTGCCAGTAGTATAGGAAATTCACCCCTCCACTTT. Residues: CASSIGNSPLHF.

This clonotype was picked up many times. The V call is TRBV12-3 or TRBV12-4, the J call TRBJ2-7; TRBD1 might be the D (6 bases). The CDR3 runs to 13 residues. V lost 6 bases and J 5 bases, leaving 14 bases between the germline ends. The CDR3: CASSLSRGNEQYF. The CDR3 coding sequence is TGTGCCAGCAGCCTGTCGAGGGGGAACGAGCAGTACTTC.